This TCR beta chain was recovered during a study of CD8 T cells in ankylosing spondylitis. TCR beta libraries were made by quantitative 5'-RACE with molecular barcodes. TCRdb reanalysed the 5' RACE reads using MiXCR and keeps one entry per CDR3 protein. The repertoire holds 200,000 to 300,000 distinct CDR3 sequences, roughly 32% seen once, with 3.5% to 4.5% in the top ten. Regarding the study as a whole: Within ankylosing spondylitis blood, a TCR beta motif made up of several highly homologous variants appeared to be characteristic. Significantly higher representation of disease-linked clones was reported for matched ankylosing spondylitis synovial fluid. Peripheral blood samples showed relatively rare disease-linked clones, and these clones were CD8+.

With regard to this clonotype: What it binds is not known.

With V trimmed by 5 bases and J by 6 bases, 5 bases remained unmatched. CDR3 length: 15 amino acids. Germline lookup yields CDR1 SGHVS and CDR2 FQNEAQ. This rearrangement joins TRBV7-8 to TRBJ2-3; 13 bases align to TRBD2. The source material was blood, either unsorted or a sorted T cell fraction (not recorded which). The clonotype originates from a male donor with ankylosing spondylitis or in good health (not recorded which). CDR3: CASSTSGGGLDTQYF. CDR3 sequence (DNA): TGTGCCAGCAGCACTAGCGGGGGGGGGCTCGATACGCAGTATTTT. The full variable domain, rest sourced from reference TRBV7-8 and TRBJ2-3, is GAGVSQSPRYKVAKRGQDVALRCDPISGHVSLFWYQQALGQGPEFLTYFQNEAQLDKSGLPSDRFFAERPEGSVSTLKIQRTQQEDSAVYLCASSTSGGGLDTQYFGPGTRLTVL.